Sequencing of this TCR beta chain was carried out in a study of control samples from healthy donors and cancer patients. Clones were read by immunoSEQ multiplex PCR, and TCRdb kept only the in-frame ones, dropping some. The sample lists roughly 130,000 clones, 90% to 95% occurring once. This clone was counted a single time. The sequence derives from a man aged 50 to 60 with head and neck cancer. Sequenced input: PBMCs.

In DNA form, the CDR3 reads TGCGCCAGCAGCCGAAGCTTCGGGATGGGGGAGCCCCAGCATTTT. Its protein product is CASSRSFGMGEPQHF. This chain links TRBV4-1 with TRBJ1-5, with D tentatively TRBD1 (5 bases). This CDR3 spans 15 amino acids. Trimming left V 4 bases short and J 8 bases short, with 18 bases between. In germline, CDR1 is MGHRA, CDR2 YSYEKL.